Listed here are 13 T cell receptor beta chains from one sample, sequenced in a study of blood T cell repertoires in COVID-19. Profiling relied on immunoSEQ multiplex PCR, and the TCRdb table lists in-frame clones only, not all of them. The table lists around 300,000 clones, around 89% of them singletons, with around 2% in the top ten. The sequenced material came from PBMCs or T cells enriched from blood (not recorded which). The receptor source for this set is a woman under 30 who had recovered from COVID-19.

The chain employs TRBV5-1 and TRBJ2-7; D might be TRBD2 (5 bases). Germline V gives CDR1 SGHRS, CDR2 YFSETQ. Trimming stripped 2 bases from V and 3 bases from J, with 18 bases between. This CDR3 has 16 amino acids. In DNA, the CDR3 is TGCGCCAGCAGCTTTTCTCGTGCGGGCCCCCTCTACGAGCAGTACTTC. It codes for CASSFSRAGPLYEQYF.

This chain links TRBV29-1 with TRBJ1-5; 11 nucleotides agree with TRBD1. The length of the CDR3 is 13 residues. From germline, CDR1 is SQVTM and CDR2 ANQGSEA. Trimming cost V 4 bases and J 6 bases; bases outside gene matches: 2. CDR3 region: CSVGTGGGQPQHF. The CDR3 nucleotides read TGCAGCGTTGGGACAGGGGGCGGTCAGCCCCAGCATTTT.

This clone was seen a single time. The chain combines TRBV6-5 with TRBJ1-2, with D perhaps TRBD1 (5 bases). The germline gives CDR1 MNHEY, CDR2 SVGAGI. CDR3 length: 13 residues. V lost 6 bases and J 3 bases, leaving 11 bases between the germline ends. The CDR3 sequence is CASRDISHYGYTF. The DNA of the CDR3 is TGTGCCAGCAGGGACATTTCGCACTATGGCTACACCTTC.

This chain joins TRBV7-3 and TRBJ2-1, with 7 nucleotides matching TRBD1. This CDR3 comprises 14 residues. V shed 5 bases and J 4 bases; nucleotides not matched to a gene: 5. Germline values: CDR1 SGHTA, CDR2 FQGTGA. The CDR3: CASSKGGSYNEQFF. In nucleotides, the CDR3 is TGTGCCAGCAGCAAAGGGGGCTCTTACAATGAGCAGTTCTTC.

About this clone itself: The identical CDR3 is also encoded by other nucleotide sequences in the sample. In DNA form, the CDR3 reads TGCGCCAGCAGTGGACAGACGAACACTGAAGCTTTCTTT. It specifies CASSGQTNTEAFF. This sequence joins TRBV5-1 and TRBJ1-1; TRBD1 might be the D (6 bases). This CDR3 has 13 amino acids. Germline-derived CDR1 and CDR2 are SGHRS and YFSETQ. Trimming stripped 5 bases from V and 1 base from J, with 9 bases between.

The chain couples TRBV2 to TRBJ1-2; D is undetermined. Germline CDR1 is SNHLY and CDR2 is FYNNEI. The CDR3 runs 12 residues. The ends were cut back, 3 bases at V and 6 bases at J, with 8 bases in the middle. This CDR3 is CASSDGINGYTF. The DNA for the CDR3 is TGTGCCAGCAGTGACGGGATAAATGGCTACACCTTC.

J is TRBJ2-2 and V is TRBV4-1; the match to TRBD2 covers 7 bases. The germline V gene encodes CDR1 MGHRA and CDR2 YSYEKL. The CDR3 extends over 16 amino acids. With 1 base clipped from V and 0 bases from J, the junction kept 2 bases outside the gene matches. This chain's CDR3 is CASSQGGGANTGELFF. The CDR3 nucleotides are TGCGCCAGCAGCCAAGGCGGGGGAGCGAACACCGGGGAGCTGTTTTTT.

V gene TRBV20-1 combines with J gene TRBJ1-5; the D gene is possibly TRBD1 (5 bases). V was pared by 3 bases and J by 4 bases, with 13 bases between. CDR3 size: 14 residues. The V gene's germline CDR1 is DFQATT and CDR2 SNEGSKA (reference sequence). The CDR3 here is CSASRGIGNQPQHF. CDR3 sequence (DNA): TGCAGTGCTAGTAGGGGTATTGGGAATCAGCCCCAGCATTTT.

CDR3 in DNA: TGTGCCAGCAGCCCCACCGGGGGTGGGGGGGTCGCTTTCTTT. Protein sequence: CASSPTGGGGVAFF. The chain carries TRBV7-3 and TRBJ1-1; D is perhaps TRBD1 (5 bases). Per germline, CDR1 SGHTA and CDR2 FQGTGA. This CDR3 spans 14 amino acids. V was clipped by 5 bases and J by 11 bases, with 21 bases between them.

This clone is a singleton in its sample. The chain's CDR3 is CASTFIAPGQGTRNTEAFF. The CDR3 DNA sequence: TGTGCCAGCACCTTCATTGCCCCCGGACAGGGAACCAGGAACACTGAAGCTTTCTTT. The chain is built from TRBV27 and TRBJ1-1; 8 positions match TRBD1. Germline-derived CDR1 and CDR2 are MNHEY and SMNVEV (reference sequence). The J segment lost 1 base and the V segment lost 7 bases, leaving 20 bases of the junction unmatched. CDR3 length equals 19 residues.

The gene calls are TRBV30 and TRBJ1-6; 7 bases align to TRBD1. J was trimmed by 7 bases and V by 7 bases; bases with no gene match: 7. Germline loops: CDR1 GTSNPN, CDR2 SVGIG (reference sequence). This CDR3 has 13 residues. The CDR3 loop is CAFERDRNSPLHF. For the CDR3, the DNA is TGTGCCTTTGAACGGGACAGAAATTCACCCCTCCACTTT.

The chain uses TRBV7-9 and TRBJ1-6; tentative D call: TRBD1 (5 bases). CDR1 is SEHNR and CDR2 is FQNEAQ in the germline V gene (reference sequence). Deletions cut 1 base from V and 14 bases from J, with 18 bases between. The CDR3 contains 15 residues. CDR3 nucleotides: TGTGCCAGCAGCTTAGTGGCTCAGGGCAACTTGGCCCTCCACTTT. Protein: CASSLVAQGNLALHF.

The table lists this clone with a count of one. The gene calls are TRBV6-5 and TRBJ1-2, with D possibly matching TRBD1 (5 bases). V lost 0 bases and J lost 3, with 14 bases in between. The CDR3 has 16 residues. Germline assignment: CDR1 MNHEY and CDR2 SVGAGI. In DNA, the CDR3 is TGTGCCAGCAGTTACTCCTGGCAGGGCTCACACTATGGCTACACCTTC. Encoded protein: CASSYSWQGSHYGYTF.